Below are 20 T cell receptor beta chains sequenced from a single sample in a study of T cell repertoires in cytomegalovirus infection. From the reads, TCRdb called clonotypes with MiXCR, one entry per CDR3 protein. The sample lists some 300,000 distinct CDR3 sequences, 17% occurring once. Sequencing was done on a sample of PBMCs. These receptors were collected from a human donor in good health (CMV status not recorded). Some clones in this sample may be carry-over from other donors' samples.

The chain employs TRBV20-1 and TRBJ1-1, with D possibly TRBD1 on 5 matching bases. V was clipped by 4 bases and J by 2 bases, with 14 bases between them. CDR3 length: 14 amino acids. Germline V gene lookup returns CDR1 DFQATT and CDR2 SNEGSKA (reference sequence). The CDR3 spells CSANPGRSNTEAFF. CDR3 nucleotides: TGCAGTGCTAATCCGGGACGGAGTAACACTGAAGCTTTCTTT.

This clonotype was seen at least ten times. J is TRBJ2-3 and V is TRBV5-1, with D perhaps TRBD2 (5 bases). This CDR3 is 16 amino acids long. Germline loops: CDR1 SGHRS, CDR2 YFSETQ. The V end was cut by 4 bases, the J end by 2 bases, with 17 bases between. This chain's CDR3 is CASSLGGVSSTDTQYF. CDR3 DNA sequence: TGCGCCAGCAGCCTCGGAGGCGTCTCGTCCACAGATACGCAGTATTTT. The variable domain in full, with the rest retrieved from reference TRBV5-1 and TRBJ2-3, is KAGVTQTPRYLIKTRGQQVTLSCSPISGHRSVSWYQQTPGQGLQFLFEYFSETQRNKGNFPGRFSGRQFSNSRSEMNVSTLELGDSALYLCASSLGGVSSTDTQYFGPGTRLTVL.

The table lists this clonotype with many counts. V gene TRBV7-2 combines with J gene TRBJ2-7; no definite D call. CDR1 and CDR2 from the germline V gene are SGHTA and FQGNSA. This CDR3 is 13 amino acids long. V shed 2 bases and J shed 4 bases, with 9 bases lying between them. As DNA, the CDR3 is TGTGCCAGCAGCTTATGGGAACAGTACGAGCAGTACTTC. Amino acids: CASSLWEQYEQYF. Supplemented by reference TRBV7-2 and TRBJ2-7, the full variable domain reads GAGVSQSPSNKVTEKGKDVELRCDPISGHTALYWYRQSLGQGLEFLIYFQGNSAPDKSGLPSDRFSAERTGGSVSTLTIQRTQQEDSAVYLCASSLWEQYEQYFGPGTRLTVT.

This clonotype was recorded at least ten times. A read error may account for a junction end that differs from germline. The chain combines TRBV7-7 with TRBJ1-5; a weak D match, TRBD1 (5 bases). Germline CDR1 and CDR2: SSHAT and FNYEAQ (reference sequence). The CDR3 length is 14 residues. CDR3 loop: CASSPCGTSEPQHF. The CDR3 coding sequence is TGTGCTAGCAGCCCGTGCGGGACCTCCGAGCCCCAGCATTTT.

The sample holds many counts of this clonotype. The rearrangement uses TRBV12-3 or TRBV12-4 and TRBJ2-1; TRBD2 aligns across 11 bases. V shed 6 bases, J shed 3 bases, and the junction held 7 bases outside the gene matches. This CDR3 comprises 16 residues. DNA of the CDR3: TGTGCCAGCAGCCTTAGCGGGGGGGCGGGCTACAATGAGCAGTTCTTC. This sequence encodes CASSLSGGAGYNEQFF.

The V call is TRBV13, the J call TRBJ2-7; 14 nucleotides align to TRBD2. The trim removed 5 bases at V and 3 bases at J, leaving 6 bases unmatched. The CDR3 consists of 16 residues. Per germline, CDR1 PRHDT and CDR2 FYEKMQ (reference sequence). The CDR3: CASSAGLAGGFYEQYF. CDR3 sequence (DNA): TGTGCCAGCAGCGCTGGACTAGCGGGGGGCTTCTACGAGCAGTACTTC.

This clonotype was seen more than once but under ten times. The V gene is TRBV28, the J gene TRBJ2-7, with D uncertain. V was cut by 2 bases and J by 9 bases, with 11 bases left in between. The V gene's germline CDR1 is MDHEN and CDR2 SYDVKM. The CDR3 has 12 amino acids. The CDR3 DNA reads TGTGCCAGCAGTTTAATGGGGATAGGGCAGTACTTC. Translated: CASSLMGIGQYF.

DNA for the CDR3: TGCAGTGCTAGAGACAGGGAAGGGAGTCAGCCCCAGCATTTT. Encoded protein: CSARDREGSQPQHF. V and J are TRBV20-1 and TRBJ1-5; tentative D call: TRBD1 (5 bases). With 0 bases removed from V and 6 bases from J, the gap between germline ends came to 12 bases. CDR1 and CDR2 (germline): DFQATT, SNEGSKA (reference sequence). The CDR3 spans 14 residues.

This clonotype has at least ten counts. The chain carries TRBV7-2 and TRBJ2-1; D uncertain. Per the germline V gene, CDR1 is SGHTA and CDR2 is FQGNSA. This CDR3 has 13 amino acids. V lost 0 bases and J 5 bases, leaving 5 bases between the germline ends. CDR3 region: CASSLAGNNEQFF. Written as DNA, the CDR3 is TGTGCCAGCAGCTTAGCGGGTAACAATGAGCAGTTCTTC.

The V call is TRBV18, the J call TRBJ2-3; D might be TRBD1 (6 bases). Per the germline V gene, CDR1 is KGHSH and CDR2 is LQKENI. The CDR3 extends over 17 amino acids. V was pared by 3 bases and J by 3 bases, with 19 bases between. The CDR3 spells CASSPVWGRQGTDTQYF. CDR3 DNA: TGTGCCAGCTCACCCGTCTGGGGGCGGCAAGGAACAGATACGCAGTATTTT. Full variable domain (missing parts from reference TRBV18 and TRBJ2-3): NAGVMQNPRHLVRRRGQEARLRCSPMKGHSHVYWYRQLPEEGLKFMVYLQKENIIDESGMPKERFSAEFPKEGPSILRIQQVVRGDSAAYFCASSPVWGRQGTDTQYFGPGTRLTVL.

J is TRBJ1-1 and V is TRBV5-1, with TRBD1 as a possible D gene (6 bases). The V gene's germline CDR1 is SGHRS and CDR2 YFSETQ. The CDR3 spans 14 residues. With 7 bases removed from V and 6 bases from J, the gap between germline ends came to 19 bases. The CDR3 loop is CASSSQAHRAEAFF. CDR3 bases: TGCGCCAGCTCGTCCCAGGCACACAGGGCTGAAGCTTTCTTT.

This rearrangement joins TRBV9 to TRBJ2-1; the match to TRBD1 covers 7 bases. The V gene's germline CDR1 is SGDLS and CDR2 YYNGEE. Trimming at V came to 4 bases and at J to 16 bases, leaving 17 bases not matched to a gene. This CDR3 has 14 residues. The chain's CDR3 is CASSPYQSSGQRFF. In DNA form, the CDR3 reads TGTGCCAGCAGCCCCTACCAGTCTTCGGGACAGAGATTCTTC.

The V and J genes are TRBV2 and TRBJ2-2; 7 bases agree with TRBD1. V gave up 6 bases and J gave up 5 bases; unmatched junction bases: 9. Germline CDR1 reads SNHLY; CDR2 reads FYNNEI. The CDR3 length is 15 residues. CDR3 coding DNA: TGTGCCAGCAGAGGCCGGGACAGCCGAACCGGGGAGCTGTTTTTT. Encoded protein: CASRGRDSRTGELFF.

This clonotype has at least ten counts. The rearrangement links TRBV7-2 to TRBJ2-3; 15 positions match TRBD2. Germline CDR1 reads SGHTA; CDR2 reads FQGNSA. Trimming removed 5 bases from V and 5 bases from J; junction bases left unmatched: 5. CDR3 length equals 16 residues. In DNA, the CDR3 is TGTGCCAGCAGCCCCGGACTAGCGGGGGGGAAAGATACGCAGTATTTT. It encodes CASSPGLAGGKDTQYF.

This clonotype came up many times. The chain recombines TRBV7-9 with TRBJ2-5, with D perhaps assigned TRBD1 or TRBD2 (5 bases each). Germline CDR1 is SEHNR and CDR2 is FQNEAQ (reference sequence). Trimming pared 3 bases from V and 5 bases from J, leaving 19 bases between. The CDR3 is 16 residues long. Here the CDR3 reads CASSFQSGHSRETQYF. CDR3 DNA: TGTGCCAGCAGCTTTCAATCGGGGCACTCCCGGGAGACCCAGTACTTC.

This clonotype was observed many times. The chain recombines TRBV7-2 with TRBJ2-1, with TRBD2 identical over 9 bases. The V gene end was trimmed by 0 bases and the J gene end by 9 bases; junction bases not matched to a gene: 12. There are 17 residues in the CDR3. The germline V gene has CDR1 SGHTA and CDR2 FQGNSA. In DNA form, the CDR3 reads TGTGCCAGCAGCTTAGCGACTGGGCTAGCGGGGAACAGTGAGCAGTTCTTC. Translation gives CASSLATGLAGNSEQFF.

This clonotype was detected a few times. This rearrangement joins TRBV25-1 to TRBJ2-7; D call uncertain. Germline CDR1 reads MGHDK; CDR2 reads SYGVNS. There are 14 residues in the CDR3. Trimming pared 4 bases from V and 6 bases from J, leaving 16 bases between. The CDR3 here is CASSGDWANPEQYF. In DNA, the CDR3 is TGTGCCAGCAGTGGCGATTGGGCCAACCCCGAGCAGTACTTC.

This clonotype was detected a few times. The rearrangement links TRBV27 to TRBJ2-7; TRBD1 matches at 8 bases. CDR3 length: 16 amino acids. From germline, CDR1 is MNHEY and CDR2 SMNVEV (reference sequence). The V segment lost 2 bases and the J segment 2 bases; nucleotides outside the gene matches: 8. CDR3 protein: CASSLRLGQATYEQYF. The CDR3 DNA is TGTGCCAGCAGTTTAAGGTTGGGACAGGCCACCTACGAGCAGTACTTC.

This clonotype was detected only a few times. The V and J genes are TRBV6-6 and TRBJ1-2; 7 bases fit TRBD1. Trimming cost V 0 bases and J 5 bases; bases outside gene matches: 6. This CDR3 is built from 15 residues. Per germline, CDR1 MNHNY and CDR2 SVGAGI (reference sequence). The CDR3 sequence: CASSYSHGTAYGYTF. Here the CDR3 DNA reads TGTGCCAGCAGTTACTCTCATGGGACAGCGTATGGCTACACCTTC.

This clonotype showed up just a few times. The rearrangement uses TRBV28 and TRBJ1-3, with TRBD1 matching over 9 bases. V lost 4 bases, J lost 0 bases, and 4 bases stayed unmatched. The CDR3 has 16 residues. Germline V gene lookup returns CDR1 MDHEN and CDR2 SYDVKM. In DNA form, the CDR3 reads TGTGCCAGCAGTTCGGGACAGGGAATCTCTGGAAACACCATATATTTT. It yields the protein CASSSGQGISGNTIYF.